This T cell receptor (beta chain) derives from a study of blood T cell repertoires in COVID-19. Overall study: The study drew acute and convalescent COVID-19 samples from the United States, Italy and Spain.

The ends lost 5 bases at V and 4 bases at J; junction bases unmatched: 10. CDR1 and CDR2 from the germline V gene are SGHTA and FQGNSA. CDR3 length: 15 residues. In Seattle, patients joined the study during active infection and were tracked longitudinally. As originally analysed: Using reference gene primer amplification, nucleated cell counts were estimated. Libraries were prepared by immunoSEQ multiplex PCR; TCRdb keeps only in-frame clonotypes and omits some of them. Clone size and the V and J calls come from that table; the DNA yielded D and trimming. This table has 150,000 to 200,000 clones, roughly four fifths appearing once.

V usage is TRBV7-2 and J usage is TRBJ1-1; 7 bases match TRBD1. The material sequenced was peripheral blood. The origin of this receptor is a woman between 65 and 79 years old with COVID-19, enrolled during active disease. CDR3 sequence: CASSLGHQGGTEAFF. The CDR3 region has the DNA TGTGCCAGCAGCCTGGGACACCAGGGGGGCACTGAAGCTTTCTTT.